These T cell receptor beta chains were read from a single sample in a study of T cells after yellow fever vaccination. A single record per CDR3 protein comes from TCRdb applying MiXCR to the 5' RACE reads. The sample has about 50,000 distinct CDR3 sequences; more than 5.5% are singletons. The specimen was CD8+ T cells sorted from PBMCs, collected on the day of the first yellow fever vaccination. The receptor set was obtained from a man aged 18 to 30 who received the YFV17D yellow fever vaccine. CDR3s include the opening cysteine and the closing phenylalanine or tryptophan. Each record gives: V gene, J gene, D gene, clone size, CDR3 protein, CDR3 DNA. The D gene is left open where the match is weak. Clone sizes are given selectively: once, few, many, or a class where the clone is expanded.

V: TRBV4-2
J: TRBJ2-1
D: .
size: .
CDR3: CASSQQSRAPLGGSEQFF
DNA: TGTGCCAGCAGCCAGCAATCCCGGGCCCCTCTGGGGGGAAGTGAGCAGTTCTTC

V: TRBV7-6
J: TRBJ2-3
D: .
size: .
CDR3: CASSLMGDTQYF
DNA: TGTGCCAGCAGCTTAATGGGAGATACGCAGTATTTT

V: TRBV12-3/TRBV12-4
J: TRBJ2-5
D: TRBD1
size: many
CDR3: CASSLDRVWETQYF
DNA: TGTGCCAGCAGCCTGGACAGGGTGTGGGAGACCCAGTACTTC

V: TRBV20-1
J: TRBJ2-3
D: .
size: many
CDR3: CSASKWRSSDTQYF
DNA: TGCAGTGCTAGTAAATGGCGGTCTTCAGATACGCAGTATTTT

V: TRBV6-5
J: TRBJ2-5
D: .
size: many
CDR3: CASRLKLTSQETQYF
DNA: TGTGCCAGCAGACTTAAGTTGACGTCCCAAGAGACCCAGTACTTC

V: TRBV3-1
J: TRBJ2-1
D: TRBD2
size: .
CDR3: CASSPIGTSGVNEQFF
DNA: TGTGCCAGCAGCCCGATTGGGACTAGCGGGGTCAATGAGCAGTTCTTC

V: TRBV5-1
J: TRBJ2-7
D: .
size: many
CDR3: CASSLAVHEQYF
DNA: TGCGCCAGCAGCTTGGCCGTCCACGAGCAGTACTTC

V: TRBV29-1
J: TRBJ1-2
D: TRBD1
size: many
CDR3: CSVGGGASYGYTF
DNA: TGCAGCGTTGGAGGGGGCGCGAGTTATGGCTACACCTTC

V: TRBV3-1
J: TRBJ2-1
D: .
size: .
CDR3: CASSQESGPTYNEQFF
DNA: TGTGCCAGCAGCCAAGAGAGCGGCCCTACCTACAATGAGCAGTTCTTC

V: TRBV10-2
J: TRBJ2-1
D: TRBD2
size: many
CDR3: CASSGLAGGYEQFF
DNA: TGCGCCAGCAGTGGACTAGCGGGGGGCTATGAGCAGTTCTTC

V: TRBV11-1
J: TRBJ2-1
D: TRBD2
size: .
CDR3: CASSLGPRVAGGSSYNEQFF
DNA: TGTGCCAGCAGCTTAGGACCTCGGGTAGCGGGGGGGAGCTCCTACAATGAGCAGTTCTTC

V: TRBV4-3
J: TRBJ2-7
D: .
size: many
CDR3: CASSQDRGDRTYEQYF
DNA: TGCGCCAGCAGCCAAGATCGGGGGGACAGGACCTACGAGCAGTACTTC

V: TRBV7-2
J: TRBJ1-4
D: .
size: many
CDR3: CASSLGGFSEKLFF
DNA: TGTGCCAGCAGCTTAGGGGGGTTTAGTGAAAAACTGTTTTTT